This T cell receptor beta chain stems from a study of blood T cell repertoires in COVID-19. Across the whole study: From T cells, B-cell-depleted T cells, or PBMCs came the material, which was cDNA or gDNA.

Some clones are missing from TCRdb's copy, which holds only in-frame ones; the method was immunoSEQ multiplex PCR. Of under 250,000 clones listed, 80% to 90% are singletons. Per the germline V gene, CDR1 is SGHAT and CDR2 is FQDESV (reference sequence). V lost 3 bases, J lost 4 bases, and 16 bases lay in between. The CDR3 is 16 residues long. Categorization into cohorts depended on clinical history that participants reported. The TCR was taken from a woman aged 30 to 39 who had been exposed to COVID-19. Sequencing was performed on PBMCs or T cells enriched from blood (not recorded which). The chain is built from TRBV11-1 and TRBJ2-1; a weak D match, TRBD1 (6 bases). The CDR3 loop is CASSLAPGQIYNEQFF. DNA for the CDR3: TGTGCCAGCAGCTTGGCCCCCGGACAGATATACAATGAGCAGTTCTTC.